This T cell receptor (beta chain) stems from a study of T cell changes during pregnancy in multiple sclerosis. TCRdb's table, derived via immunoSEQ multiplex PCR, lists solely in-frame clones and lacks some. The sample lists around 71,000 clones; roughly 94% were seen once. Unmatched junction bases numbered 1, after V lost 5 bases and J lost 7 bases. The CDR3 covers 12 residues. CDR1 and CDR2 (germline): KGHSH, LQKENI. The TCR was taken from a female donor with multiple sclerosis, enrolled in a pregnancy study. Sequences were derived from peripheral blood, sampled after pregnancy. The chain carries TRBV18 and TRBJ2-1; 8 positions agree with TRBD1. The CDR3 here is CASSTGGNEQFF. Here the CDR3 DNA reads TGTGCCAGCTCAACAGGGGGAAATGAGCAGTTCTTC.